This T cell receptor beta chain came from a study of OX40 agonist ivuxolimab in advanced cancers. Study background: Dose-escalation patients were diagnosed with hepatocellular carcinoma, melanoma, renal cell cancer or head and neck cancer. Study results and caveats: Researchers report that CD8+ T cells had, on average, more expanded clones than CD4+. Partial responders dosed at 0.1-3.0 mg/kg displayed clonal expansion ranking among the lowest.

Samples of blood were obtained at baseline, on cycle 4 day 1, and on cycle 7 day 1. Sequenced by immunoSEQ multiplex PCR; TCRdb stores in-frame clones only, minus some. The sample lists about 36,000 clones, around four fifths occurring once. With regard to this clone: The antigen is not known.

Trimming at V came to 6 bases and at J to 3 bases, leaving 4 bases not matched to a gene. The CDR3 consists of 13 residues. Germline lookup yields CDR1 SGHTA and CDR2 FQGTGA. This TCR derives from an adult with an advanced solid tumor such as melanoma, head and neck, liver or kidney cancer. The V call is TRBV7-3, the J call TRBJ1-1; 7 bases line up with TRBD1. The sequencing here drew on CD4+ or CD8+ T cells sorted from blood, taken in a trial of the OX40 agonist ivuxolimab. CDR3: CASSLDRDTEAFF. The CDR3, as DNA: TGTGCCAGCAGTCTCGACAGGGACACTGAAGCTTTCTTT.